This is a list of T cell receptor beta chains from one sample in a study of T cell responses to AZD1222 COVID-19 vaccine. The method was immunoSEQ multiplex PCR; TCRdb's version includes in-frame clones alone and lacks a portion of them. The data contain about 100,000 clones, approximately 88% of them seen just once; the ten biggest clones take up 7% to 10%. The material sequenced was peripheral blood, taken on day 0 of AZD1222 vaccination. The source of these receptors is an adult in good health. The CDR3 runs from the conserved cysteine through the conserved F or W. D genes are given only for firm matches. Only some rows state a clone size, as once, few, many or a class for expanded clones.

medium-sized	TRBV5-1	TRBJ2-2	TRBD2	TGCGCCAGCAGAAACCTCGGACTAGCGGGATTCACCGGGGAGCTGTTTTTT	CASRNLGLAGFTGELFF
NA	TRBV2	TRBJ2-2	TRBD2	TGTGCCAGCGCGAGAATAGCGGGGAACACCGGGGAGCTGTTTTTT	CASARIAGNTGELFF
NA	TRBV5-4	TRBJ1-2	NA	TGTGCCAGCAGCTTTGTGCAGGGGCTGGATGGCTACACCTTC	CASSFVQGLDGYTF
NA	TRBV12-3/TRBV12-4	TRBJ2-1	NA	TGTGCCAGCAGAATGTCTGATTACCATGAGCAGTTCTTC	CASRMSDYHEQFF
NA	TRBV6-2/TRBV6-3	TRBJ2-7	NA	TGTGCCAGCAGTTACTGGGGGGAAGCCTACGAGCAGTACTTC	CASSYWGEAYEQYF
NA	TRBV2	TRBJ2-3	TRBD2	TGTGCCAGCAGCCCGGGGAAGCGGGGGGGCGGCACAGATACGCAGTATTTT	CASSPGKRGGGTDTQYF
few	TRBV7-7	TRBJ1-4	NA	TGTGCTAGCAGCCGCACAGGGATAGGGGTCAATGAAAAACTGTTTTTT	CASSRTGIGVNEKLFF
NA	TRBV5-4	TRBJ1-1	TRBD1	TGTGCCAGCAGTAGTCCCGGGACAGGGGACTTGAACACTGAAGCTTTCTTT	CASSSPGTGDLNTEAFF
NA	TRBV6-5	TRBJ1-6	TRBD1	TGTGCCACAGGGGGCAGGTCCTATAATTCACCCCTCCACTTT	CATGGRSYNSPLHF
NA	TRBV4-1	TRBJ2-5	TRBD1	TGCGCCAGCAGCCAAAGGACAGGGAGGGAGACCCAGTACTTC	CASSQRTGRETQYF
NA	TRBV6-2/TRBV6-3	TRBJ1-6	NA	TGTGCCAGCAGTTGGCCACCCGGGACCTCGAGCTCCTATAATTCACCCCTCCACTTT	CASSWPPGTSSSYNSPLHF
NA	TRBV15	TRBJ2-5	TRBD1	TGTGCCACCAGCAGAGAACCCAACAGGGGTAGGAGAGAGACCCAGTACTTC	CATSREPNRGRRETQYF
NA	TRBV28	TRBJ1-6	NA	TGTGCCAGCAGTTTACACGCGGGTGGGAATTCACCCCTCCACTTT	CASSLHAGGNSPLHF
NA	TRBV9	TRBJ2-7	TRBD2	TGTGCCAGCAGCCCCCGGACTAGCGGGCCCGCTTTGGTGCCCTACGAGCAGTACTTC	CASSPRTSGPALVPYEQYF
NA	TRBV18	TRBJ1-5	NA	TGTGCCAGCTCACCAACGGATAGCAATCAGCCCCAGCATTTT	CASSPTDSNQPQHF
NA	TRBV2	TRBJ2-5	NA	TGTGCCAGCACCCATAGCCGGGCGGGGACCCAGTACTTC	CASTHSRAGTQYF
NA	TRBV7-8	TRBJ2-3	NA	TGTGCCAGCAGAATGTTGTCTAGCACAGATACGCAGTATTTT	CASRMLSSTDTQYF
NA	TRBV19	TRBJ1-1	NA	TGTGCCAGCACCCTCCGGGGATCAGGCACTGAAGCTTTCTTT	CASTLRGSGTEAFF
NA	TRBV11-2	TRBJ1-1	NA	TGTGCCAGCAGCTTAAGGGCAGGGCGTAGCACTGAAGCTTTCTTT	CASSLRAGRSTEAFF
NA	TRBV10-3	TRBJ1-1	NA	TGTGCCATCGGTGGGGGTAGCACTGAAGCTTTCTTT	CAIGGGSTEAFF
NA	TRBV5-6	TRBJ1-1	NA	TGTGCCAGCAGCTTATTGGGGATGAACACTGAAGCTTTCTTT	CASSLLGMNTEAFF
NA	TRBV5-1	TRBJ1-2	NA	TGCGCCAGCAGCTTACAAAGAGGATATGGCTACACCTTC	CASSLQRGYGYTF
NA	TRBV7-2	TRBJ2-7	NA	TGTGCCAGCAGCTTAGTTGCTGGGCTCGGGCAGTACTTC	CASSLVAGLGQYF
few	TRBV28	TRBJ1-5	NA	TGTGCCAGCAGTTTGTTGGGGCAGCCCCAGCATTTT	CASSLLGQPQHF
NA	TRBV7-3	TRBJ2-2	NA	TGTGCCAGCAGCTTAACTAGGGGGTCGAACACCGGGGAGCTGTTTTTT	CASSLTRGSNTGELFF
NA	TRBV6-5	TRBJ1-2	NA	TGTGCCAGCAGCAGGGAGGGGTCTGGAGCGGGAGGCTACACCTTC	CASSREGSGAGGYTF
NA	TRBV29-1	TRBJ2-7	TRBD1	TGCAGCGTTGGATGGAGGCAGGGGGCCCACGAGCAGTACTTC	CSVGWRQGAHEQYF
NA	TRBV7-2	TRBJ2-5	TRBD2	TGTGCCAGCAGCCAAAGCGGGGGGGCCGGCCAAGAGACCCAGTACTTC	CASSQSGGAGQETQYF
NA	TRBV9	TRBJ2-7	NA	TGTGCCAGCAGCGTAGATGGGGAGAGCTCCTACGAGCAGTACTTC	CASSVDGESSYEQYF
NA	TRBV10-2	TRBJ2-7	TRBD2	TGCGCCAGCACCGCACTAGCGGCTCCTTACGAGCAGTACTTC	CASTALAAPYEQYF
NA	TRBV28	TRBJ1-5	TRBD1	TGTGCCAGCTCCGGGACAGGGGTCGGGGGCAATCAGCCCCAGCATTTT	CASSGTGVGGNQPQHF
NA	TRBV6-5	TRBJ1-6	NA	TGTGCCAGCAGGCTACAGGGTCTAGGCAATTCACCCCTCCACTTT	CASRLQGLGNSPLHF
NA	TRBV10-1	TRBJ1-1	NA	TGCGCCAGCAGTGAGTCGGGACGCACTGAAGCTTTCTTT	CASSESGRTEAFF
NA	TRBV7-2	TRBJ2-5	NA	TGTGCCAGCAGACCGCCGGAGCGGAGAGAGACCCAGTACTTC	CASRPPERRETQYF
NA	TRBV10-2	TRBJ2-7	TRBD2	TGCGCCAGCAGTGCACTAGCGAGTCGGGAGCAGTACTTC	CASSALASREQYF
NA	TRBV6-5	TRBJ2-2	TRBD2	TGTGCCAGCATTGTGACTAGCAGCGGGACCGGGGAGCTGTTTTTT	CASIVTSSGTGELFF
NA	TRBV24-1	TRBJ2-2	NA	TGTGCCACCAGTGTCCTTAGGGGACTACAGGGAGCGACCGGGGAGCTGTTTTTT	CATSVLRGLQGATGELFF
NA	TRBV6-2/TRBV6-3	TRBJ1-2	NA	TGTGCCAGCAGCTCGCCCGGGAGAACCTATGGCTACACCTTC	CASSSPGRTYGYTF
NA	TRBV5-1	TRBJ1-3	NA	TGCGCCAGCAGCTTGGGGACCGGGTCCTTGGGGGGAAACACCATATATTTT	CASSLGTGSLGGNTIYF
NA	TRBV7-3	TRBJ1-4	TRBD1	TGTGCCAGCAGCGAACAGGGGCGGACTAATGAAAAACTGTTTTTT	CASSEQGRTNEKLFF
NA	TRBV28	TRBJ2-1	NA	TGTGCCAGCAGTTTGCACAGGGTCGCGTTCTTC	CASSLHRVAFF
NA	TRBV5-1	TRBJ1-3	NA	TGCGCCAGCAGCTTGGCAGGGATGATCGGAAACACCATATATTTT	CASSLAGMIGNTIYF